These T cell receptor beta chains were read from a single sample in a study of regulatory and conventional T cells in breast cancer. TCRdb used MiXCR to reprocess the PCR reads, holding one entry per CDR3 protein. The data contain about 10,000 distinct CDR3 sequences, 34% of them seen just once; the ten biggest clones take up approximately 6.2%. Specimen: conventional T cells from blood. These receptors were obtained from a male donor in good health. Each CDR3 is given with its conserved first and last residue. A D gene is named only where the DNA matches it firmly. Only some rows state a clone size, as once, few, many or a class for expanded clones.

NA	14	TRBV7-7	TRBD1	TRBJ2-5	CASSLGTGLETQYF	TGTGCTAGCAGCTTAGGGACAGGACTAGAGACCCAGTACTTC
NA	12	TRBV9	NA	TRBJ1-1	CASGRGVTEAFF	TGTGCCAGCGGTCGAGGGGTCACTGAAGCTTTCTTT
few	14	TRBV7-2	NA	TRBJ2-4	CASSVTGRQNIQYF	TGTGCCAGCAGCGTCACAGGGAGGCAAAACATTCAGTACTTC
few	13	TRBV5-6	TRBD1	TRBJ2-5	CASSGGQEETQYF	TGTGCCAGCAGCGGCGGACAGGAAGAGACCCAGTACTTC
many	13	TRBV7-9	NA	TRBJ2-5	CASSGGAMETQYF	TGTGCCAGCAGCGGAGGGGCCATGGAGACCCAGTACTTC
NA	15	TRBV5-1	TRBD1	TRBJ2-1	CASSLGDRGYNEQFF	TGTGCCAGCAGCTTGGGGGACAGGGGCTACAATGAGCAGTTCTTC
NA	14	TRBV5-5	TRBD2	TRBJ2-7	CASSFPLASYEQYF	TGTGCCAGCAGCTTTCCACTAGCGTCCTACGAGCAGTACTTC
few	14	TRBV12-3/TRBV12-4	NA	TRBJ1-5	CASSPLVANQPQHF	TGTGCCAGCAGCCCGTTGGTCGCAAATCAGCCCCAGCATTTT
NA	15	TRBV5-1	NA	TRBJ2-2	CASSLGRAGTGELFF	TGCGCCAGCAGCTTGGGTAGGGCCGGCACCGGGGAGCTGTTTTTT
NA	11	TRBV11-2	NA	TRBJ2-2	CASSPGVKLFF	TGTGCCAGCAGCCCCGGTGTAAAGCTGTTTTTT
NA	18	TRBV4-2	TRBD2	TRBJ2-5	CASSQELAGGRRQETQYF	TGTGCCAGCAGCCAAGAACTAGCGGGGGGGCGGAGGCAAGAGACCCAGTACTTC
NA	16	TRBV7-2	NA	TRBJ2-5	CASSLGYGRRGETQYF	TGTGCCAGCAGCTTAGGATACGGGCGCCGAGGGGAGACCCAGTACTTC
NA	14	TRBV28	NA	TRBJ2-7	CATLGRGDTYEQYF	TGTGCCACCCTTGGTAGGGGCGATACCTACGAGCAGTACTTC
medium-sized	16	TRBV4-3	TRBD2	TRBJ2-2	CASSRGLAGTTGELFF	TGCGCCAGCAGCCGAGGACTAGCGGGGACCACCGGGGAGCTGTTTTTT
many	16	TRBV11-3	NA	TRBJ2-1	CASSLGWERGPNEQFF	TGTGCCAGCAGCTTAGGATGGGAGCGAGGGCCCAATGAGCAGTTCTTC
medium-sized	16	TRBV6-6	NA	TRBJ2-1	CASSYSSGVGNNEQFF	TGTGCCAGCAGTTACTCGTCTGGGGTGGGCAACAATGAGCAGTTCTTC
medium-sized	13	TRBV5-1	NA	TRBJ1-1	CASSGGSNTEAFF	TGCGCCAGCAGCGGCGGATCGAACACTGAAGCTTTCTTT
NA	15	TRBV7-2	NA	TRBJ1-1	CASSLSPQGSTEAFF	TGTGCCAGCAGCTTAAGCCCACAGGGTTCCACTGAAGCTTTCTTT
NA	13	TRBV11-1	NA	TRBJ1-1	CASSFEVSTEAFF	TGTGCCAGCAGCTTCGAAGTATCCACTGAAGCTTTCTTT
once	16	TRBV5-4	NA	TRBJ2-3	CASSRDSSPSTDTQYF	TGTGCCAGCAGCCGCGACTCGTCCCCTAGCACAGATACGCAGTATTTT
NA	14	TRBV5-1	NA	TRBJ2-5	CASSFNIVGEIQYF	TGCGCCAGCAGCTTCAACATCGTGGGGGAGATCCAGTACTTC
NA	15	TRBV7-2	TRBD2	TRBJ2-1	CASSLSWTSGNEQFF	TGTGCCAGCAGCCTAAGTTGGACTAGCGGCAATGAGCAGTTCTTC
medium-sized	11	TRBV29-1	NA	TRBJ2-7	CSVKITYEQYF	TGCAGCGTTAAAATTACATACGAGCAGTACTTC
NA	12	TRBV6-6	NA	TRBJ2-7	CASGRAMGEQYF	TGTGCCAGCGGGCGGGCGATGGGGGAGCAGTACTTC
NA	15	TRBV11-2	NA	TRBJ1-1	CASSLGFGDGAEAFF	TGTGCCAGCAGCTTAGGTTTCGGGGATGGGGCTGAAGCTTTCTTT
NA	16	TRBV7-9	NA	TRBJ1-4	CASRPGAGGTNEKLFF	TGTGCCAGCAGACCCGGGGCAGGCGGAACTAATGAAAAACTGTTTTTT
few	14	TRBV5-1	NA	TRBJ2-5	CASSLGHLQETQYF	TGCGCCAGCAGCTTGGGGCACCTCCAAGAGACCCAGTACTTC
few	14	TRBV5-1	NA	TRBJ2-5	CASSRDPQGETQYF	TGCGCCAGCAGTCGGGACCCTCAAGGAGAGACCCAGTACTTC
medium-sized	13	TRBV5-1	NA	TRBJ2-1	CASSLRRGNEQFF	TGCGCCAGCAGCTTGCGTAGGGGCAATGAGCAGTTCTTC
NA	12	TRBV5-1	NA	TRBJ2-7	CASSSGGLEQYF	TGCGCCAGCAGTTCCGGGGGGCTCGAGCAGTACTTC
NA	13	TRBV5-1	NA	TRBJ1-1	CASSLQGSTEAFF	TGCGCCAGCAGCCTTCAAGGGAGCACTGAAGCTTTCTTT
medium-sized	13	TRBV7-9	NA	TRBJ2-3	CASSFGSTDTQYF	TGTGCCAGCAGCTTTGGAAGCACAGATACGCAGTATTTT
medium-sized	16	TRBV28	NA	TRBJ2-7	CASSQLQIRVGSEQYF	TGTGCCAGCAGTCAACTACAAATCAGGGTTGGGTCCGAGCAGTACTTC